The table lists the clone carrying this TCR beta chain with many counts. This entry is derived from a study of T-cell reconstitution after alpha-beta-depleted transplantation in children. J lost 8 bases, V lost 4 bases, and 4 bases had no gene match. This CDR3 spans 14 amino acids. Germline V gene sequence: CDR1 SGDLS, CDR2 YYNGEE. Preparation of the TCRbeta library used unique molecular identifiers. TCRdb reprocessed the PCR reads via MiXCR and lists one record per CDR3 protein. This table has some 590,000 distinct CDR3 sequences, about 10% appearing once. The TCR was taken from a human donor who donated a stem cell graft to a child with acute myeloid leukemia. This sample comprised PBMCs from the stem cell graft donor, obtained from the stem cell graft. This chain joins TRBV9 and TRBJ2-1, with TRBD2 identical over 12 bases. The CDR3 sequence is CASSSRLAGDEQFF. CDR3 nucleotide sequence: TGTGCCAGCAGCTCCCGACTAGCGGGAGATGAGCAGTTCTTC.